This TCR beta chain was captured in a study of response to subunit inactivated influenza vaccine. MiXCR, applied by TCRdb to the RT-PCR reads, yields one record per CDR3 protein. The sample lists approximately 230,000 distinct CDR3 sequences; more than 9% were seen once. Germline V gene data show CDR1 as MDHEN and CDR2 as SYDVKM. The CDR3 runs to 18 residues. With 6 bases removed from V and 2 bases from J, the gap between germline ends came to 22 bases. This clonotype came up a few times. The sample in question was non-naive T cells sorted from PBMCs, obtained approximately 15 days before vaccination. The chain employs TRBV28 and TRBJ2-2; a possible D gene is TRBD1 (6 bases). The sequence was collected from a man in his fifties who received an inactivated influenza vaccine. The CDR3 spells CASSRSGMGATNTGELFF. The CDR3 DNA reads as TGTGCCAGCAGCCGGAGTGGGATGGGGGCGACCAACACCGGGGAGCTGTTTTTT.